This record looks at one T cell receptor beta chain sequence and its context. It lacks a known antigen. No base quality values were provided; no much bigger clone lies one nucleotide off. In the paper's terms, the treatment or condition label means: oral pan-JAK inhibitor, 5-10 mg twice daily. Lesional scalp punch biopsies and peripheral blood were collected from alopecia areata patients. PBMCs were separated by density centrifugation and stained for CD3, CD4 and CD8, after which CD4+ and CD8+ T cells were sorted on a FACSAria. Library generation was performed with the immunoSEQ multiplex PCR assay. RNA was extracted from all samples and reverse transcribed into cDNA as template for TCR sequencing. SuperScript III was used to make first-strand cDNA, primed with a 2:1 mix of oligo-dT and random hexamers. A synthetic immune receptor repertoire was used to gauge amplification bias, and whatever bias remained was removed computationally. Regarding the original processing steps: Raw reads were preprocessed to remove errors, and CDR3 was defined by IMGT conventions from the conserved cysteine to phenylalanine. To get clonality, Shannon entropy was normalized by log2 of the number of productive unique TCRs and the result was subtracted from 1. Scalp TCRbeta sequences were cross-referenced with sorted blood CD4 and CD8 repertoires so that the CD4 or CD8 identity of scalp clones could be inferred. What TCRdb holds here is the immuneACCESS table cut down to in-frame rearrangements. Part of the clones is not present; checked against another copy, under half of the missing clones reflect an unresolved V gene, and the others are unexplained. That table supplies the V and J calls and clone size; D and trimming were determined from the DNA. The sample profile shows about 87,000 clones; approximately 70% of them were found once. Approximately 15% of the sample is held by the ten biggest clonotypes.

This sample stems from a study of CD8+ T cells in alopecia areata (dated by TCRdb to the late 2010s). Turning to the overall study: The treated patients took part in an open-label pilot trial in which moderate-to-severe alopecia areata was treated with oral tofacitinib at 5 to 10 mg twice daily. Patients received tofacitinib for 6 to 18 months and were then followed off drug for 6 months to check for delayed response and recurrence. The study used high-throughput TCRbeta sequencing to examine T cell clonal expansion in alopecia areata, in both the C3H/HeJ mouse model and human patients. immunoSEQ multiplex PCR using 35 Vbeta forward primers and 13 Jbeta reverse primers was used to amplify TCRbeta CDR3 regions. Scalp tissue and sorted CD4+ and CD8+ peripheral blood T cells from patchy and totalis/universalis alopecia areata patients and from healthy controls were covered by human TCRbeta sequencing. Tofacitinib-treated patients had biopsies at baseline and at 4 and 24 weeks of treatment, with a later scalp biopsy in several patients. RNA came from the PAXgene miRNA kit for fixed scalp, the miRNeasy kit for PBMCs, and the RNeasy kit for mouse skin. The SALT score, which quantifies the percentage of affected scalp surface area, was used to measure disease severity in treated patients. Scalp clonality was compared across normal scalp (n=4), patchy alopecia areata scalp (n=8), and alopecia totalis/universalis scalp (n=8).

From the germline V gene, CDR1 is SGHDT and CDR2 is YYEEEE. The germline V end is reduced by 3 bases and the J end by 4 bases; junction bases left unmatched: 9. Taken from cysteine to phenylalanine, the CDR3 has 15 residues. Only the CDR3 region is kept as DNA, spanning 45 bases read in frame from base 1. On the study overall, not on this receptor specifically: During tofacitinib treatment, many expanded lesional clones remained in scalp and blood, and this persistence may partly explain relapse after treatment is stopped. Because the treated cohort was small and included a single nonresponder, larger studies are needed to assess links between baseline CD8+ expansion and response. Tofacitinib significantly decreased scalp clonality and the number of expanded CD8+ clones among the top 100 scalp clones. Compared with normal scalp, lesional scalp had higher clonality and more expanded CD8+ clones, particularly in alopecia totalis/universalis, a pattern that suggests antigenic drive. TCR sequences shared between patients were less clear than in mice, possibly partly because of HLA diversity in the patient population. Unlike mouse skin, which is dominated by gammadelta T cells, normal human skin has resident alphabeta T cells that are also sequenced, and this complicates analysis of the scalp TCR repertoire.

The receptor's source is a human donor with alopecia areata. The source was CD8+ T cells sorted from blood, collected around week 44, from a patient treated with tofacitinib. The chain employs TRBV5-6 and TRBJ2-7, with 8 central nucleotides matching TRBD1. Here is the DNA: TGTGCCAGCAGCTGCCGGGACAGGAGTTGTTACGAGCAGTACTTC. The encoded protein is CASSCRDRSCYEQYF.